The rows below give T cell receptor beta chains drawn from one sample of a study of cytomegalovirus exposure and HLA in healthy donors. Clones were sequenced by immunoSEQ multiplex PCR, and TCRdb holds only the in-frame ones, with some missing. The sample holds roughly 70,000 clones, around 74% seen once. The sequenced material came from PBMCs. The origin of the receptors is a human donor in good health. The CDR3 runs from the conserved cysteine through the conserved F or W. The D gene is left open where the match is weak. Rows give clone size only sometimes, using once, few, many, or a class for an expanded clone.

J: TRBJ2-7
size: .
D: TRBD2
V: TRBV5-6
CDR3: CASSLGLAGGPISYEQYF
DNA: TGTGCCAGCAGCCTAGGACTAGCGGGAGGGCCGATTTCCTACGAGCAGTACTTC

J: TRBJ2-7
size: once
D: TRBD1
V: TRBV30
CDR3: CAWNSGQASYEQYF
DNA: TGTGCCTGGAACTCAGGACAGGCCTCCTACGAGCAGTACTTC

J: TRBJ1-2
size: few
D: TRBD1
V: TRBV6-5
CDR3: CASSRTGCGYTF
DNA: TGTGCCAGCTCCAGGACAGGTTGTGGCTACACCTTC

J: TRBJ1-3
size: .
D: .
V: TRBV5-1
CDR3: CASSLGGPNSGNTIYF
DNA: TGCGCCAGCAGCTTGGGGGGCCCTAACTCTGGAAACACCATATATTTT

J: TRBJ2-2
size: .
D: .
V: TRBV21-1
CDR3: CASSNLKGQRTGELFF
DNA: TGTGCCAGCAGCAACCTAAAGGGACAGAGGACCGGGGAGCTGTTTTTT

J: TRBJ2-5
size: .
D: TRBD1
V: TRBV30
CDR3: CAWSRTGLGETQYF
DNA: TGTGCCTGGAGTCGGACAGGGCTGGGAGAGACCCAGTACTTC

J: TRBJ2-5
size: few
D: TRBD2
V: TRBV6-6
CDR3: CASSYLPGTSQETQYF
DNA: TGTGCCAGCAGTTATCTCCCCGGGACTAGCCAAGAGACCCAGTACTTC

J: TRBJ2-7
size: few
D: TRBD1
V: TRBV29-1
CDR3: CSVGEGTGYEQYF
DNA: TGCAGCGTTGGTGAAGGGACAGGCTACGAGCAGTACTTC

J: TRBJ2-3
size: .
D: TRBD2
V: TRBV11-3
CDR3: CASSLTSGSPDTQYF
DNA: TGTGCCAGCAGCTTGACTAGCGGGAGCCCAGATACGCAGTATTTT

J: TRBJ2-7
size: few
D: .
V: TRBV9
CDR3: CASSVARVPYEQYF
DNA: TGTGCCAGCAGCGTAGCGCGGGTCCCCTACGAGCAGTACTTC